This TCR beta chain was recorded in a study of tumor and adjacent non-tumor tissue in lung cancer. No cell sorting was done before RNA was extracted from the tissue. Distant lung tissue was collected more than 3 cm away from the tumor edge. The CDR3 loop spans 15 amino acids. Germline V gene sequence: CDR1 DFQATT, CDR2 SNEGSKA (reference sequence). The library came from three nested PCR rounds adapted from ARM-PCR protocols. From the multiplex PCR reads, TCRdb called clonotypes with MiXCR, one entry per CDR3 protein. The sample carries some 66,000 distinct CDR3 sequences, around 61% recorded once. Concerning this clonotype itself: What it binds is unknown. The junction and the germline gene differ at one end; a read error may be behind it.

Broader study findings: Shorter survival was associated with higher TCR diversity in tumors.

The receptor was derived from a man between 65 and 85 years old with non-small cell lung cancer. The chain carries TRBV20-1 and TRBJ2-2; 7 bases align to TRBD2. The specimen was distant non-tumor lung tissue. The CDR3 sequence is CSASTTSRYTRELFF. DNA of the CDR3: TGCAGTGCTAGTACGACTAGCAGATACACCAGGGAGCTGTTTTTT.